This passage covers 21 T cell receptor beta chains from one sample sequenced in a study of T cells expressing NK-cell markers. TCRdb reprocessed the 5' RACE reads, keeping one entry per CDR3 protein, no DNA. Here the sample table reports roughly 390,000 distinct CDR3 sequences. The sequencing sample was made of blood T cells: a sorted CD56 or NKG2C T cell subset, CD4+ or CD8+ T cells, or bulk PBMC T cells (not recorded which). These receptors were obtained from a man between 18 and 69 years old in good health.

The chain is built from TRBV20-1 and TRBJ2-5; the TRBD2 assignment by TCRdb is unverifiable without DNA. The CDR3 contains 15 residues. Germline values: CDR1 DFQATT, CDR2 SNEGSKA (reference sequence). The chain's CDR3 is CSADLLGASQETQYF.

The chain uses TRBV18 and TRBJ2-7; there is no DNA to check the TCRdb D call of TRBD1. Germline V lookup: CDR1 KGHSH, CDR2 LQKENI. The CDR3 consists of 15 residues. The CDR3 reads CASSRRDRWSYEQYF.

The chain links TRBV12-3 or TRBV12-4 to TRBJ2-3. CDR3 length: 14 residues. The CDR3 protein is CASSSSTVTDTQYF.

J is TRBJ1-2 and V is TRBV15; with no DNA, the TCRdb D assignment of TRBD1 cannot be verified. Germline CDR1 and CDR2: LNHNV and YYDKDF (reference sequence). The CDR3 extends over 12 amino acids. Here the CDR3 reads CATSRVGEGYTF.

This chain links TRBV12-3 or TRBV12-4 with TRBJ1-6; with no DNA, the TCRdb D assignment of TRBD1 cannot be verified. This CDR3 region has 14 residues. The CDR3 here is CASSLRGTESPLHF.

The rearrangement links TRBV6-5 to TRBJ2-4. This CDR3 comprises 16 residues. Germline V gene sequence: CDR1 MNHEY, CDR2 SVGAGI. The CDR3 sequence: CASSYSGFLAKNIQYF.

The chain couples TRBV4-1 to TRBJ2-1; checking the TCRdb D call of TRBD2 is not possible without DNA. The CDR3 is made up of 20 amino acids. Germline assignment: CDR1 MGHRA and CDR2 YSYEKL. The CDR3 here is CASRVDYVVQRGMAYNEQFF.

J is TRBJ2-5 and V is TRBV20-1; TCRdb returns TRBD2, unconfirmable since there is no DNA. Germline assignment: CDR1 DFQATT and CDR2 SNEGSKA (reference sequence). CDR3 length equals 15 residues. The CDR3 protein is CSARVGGGSKETQYF.

The V and J genes are TRBV19 and TRBJ1-1. This CDR3 has 15 amino acids. Per germline, CDR1 LNHDA and CDR2 SQIVND (reference sequence). The CDR3 here is CASTSVGSMNTEAFF.

The chain combines TRBV7-6 with TRBJ2-6; TCRdb returns TRBD1, unconfirmable since there is no DNA. The CDR3 extends over 17 amino acids. The V gene's germline CDR1 is SGHVS and CDR2 FNYEAQ. This CDR3 reads CASSLRRTGSGANVLTF.

The chain is built from TRBV5-6 and TRBJ1-5; TCRdb proposes TRBD1, but this gene call is untestable without DNA. Germline V gene sequence: CDR1 SGHDT, CDR2 YYEEEE. The CDR3 runs 13 residues. The CDR3 is CASERGLGQPQHF.

This CDR3 reads CASSLATTAVNTEAFF. This sequence joins TRBV5-5 and TRBJ1-1. Per the germline V gene, CDR1 is SGHKS and CDR2 is YYEKEE (reference sequence). This CDR3 comprises 16 residues.

J is TRBJ2-7 and V is TRBV7-8; the TCRdb call, TRBD2, lacks DNA for checking. The length of the CDR3 is 14 residues. Germline V gene sequence: CDR1 SGHVS, CDR2 FQNEAQ. CDR3: CASSDGLKPYEQYF.

CDR3 sequence reads: CASSRDGTGAEAFF. The V and J genes are TRBV11-1 and TRBJ1-1. This CDR3 contains 14 residues. Germline lookup yields CDR1 SGHAT and CDR2 FQDESV (reference sequence).

J is TRBJ2-2 and V is TRBV24-1; the D gene TCRdb calls, TRBD1, cannot be checked with no DNA. CDR3 length equals 15 residues. CDR1 KGHDR and CDR2 SFDVKD come from the germline V gene. The CDR3 is CATSDSGQRTGELFF.

Here the CDR3 reads CASSLAQGASPLHF. The chain is built from TRBV12-3 or TRBV12-4 and TRBJ1-6; TCRdb lists TRBD1, though no DNA is available to test this call. The CDR3 totals 14 residues.

The chain is built from TRBV7-2 and TRBJ2-3. From germline, CDR1 is SGHTA and CDR2 FQGNSA. This CDR3 spans 12 amino acids. The CDR3 loop is CASHDITDTQYF.

V is TRBV24-1 and J is TRBJ2-5; TCRdb's assignment of TRBD2 cannot be checked, as there is no DNA. The CDR3 spans 17 residues. Germline-derived CDR1 and CDR2 are KGHDR and SFDVKD. CDR3 loop: CATSDQTSGGALETQYF.

The chain employs TRBV6-5 and TRBJ2-5. The CDR3 consists of 14 residues. The germline V gene encodes CDR1 MNHEY and CDR2 SVGAGI. CDR3 sequence: CASSYWPPRETQYF.

The V and J genes are TRBV12-3 or TRBV12-4 and TRBJ2-7; TCRdb returns TRBD2, unconfirmable since there is no DNA. CDR3 size: 13 residues. The CDR3 sequence: CASSLPPLTEQYF.

This sequence joins TRBV6-5 and TRBJ2-7; without DNA, the TCRdb call of TRBD1 cannot be checked. The CDR3 is made up of 16 amino acids. Germline CDR1 and CDR2: MNHEY and SVGAGI. This CDR3 is CASSYSKAGPIYEQYF.